Below are 31 T cell receptor beta chains sequenced from a single sample in a study of control samples from healthy donors and cancer patients. Method: immunoSEQ multiplex PCR; TCRdb's copy keeps in-frame clones and lacks some. The sample lists about 44,000 clones, around 75% occurring once. Material: formalin-fixed, paraffin-embedded tissue. These receptors originate from a male donor with melanoma.

This clone was seen once. This sequence joins TRBV9 and TRBJ2-3, with 9 bases matching TRBD2. Trimming took 2 bases from V and 6 from J; bases not matched to a gene: 7. This CDR3 has 15 residues. The germline gives CDR1 SGDLS, CDR2 YYNGEE. CDR3 DNA: TGTGCCAGCAGCGTTGGCGGGAGGGCCGCGGATACGCAGTATTTT. It yields the protein CASSVGGRAADTQYF.

The chain combines TRBV28 with TRBJ2-1; 9 positions agree with TRBD2. The CDR3 has 16 amino acids. Per the germline V gene, CDR1 is MDHEN and CDR2 is SYDVKM. The V segment lost 10 bases and the J segment 3 bases; nucleotides outside the gene matches: 13. The CDR3 protein is CATLLLAGARYNEQFF. The CDR3 DNA sequence: TGTGCCACCTTATTATTAGCGGGAGCGCGCTACAATGAGCAGTTCTTC.

The rearrangement links TRBV10-1 to TRBJ2-2, with TRBD1 matching over 8 bases. The length of the CDR3 is 16 residues. V dropped 4 bases and J dropped 4; count of bases not matched to a gene: 8. Germline CDR1 reads WNHNN; CDR2 reads SYGVQD (reference sequence). CDR3 sequence: CASSGGRGRGTGELFF. The CDR3 coding sequence is TGCGCCAGCAGTGGGGGCAGGGGGCGCGGCACCGGGGAGCTGTTTTTT.

This rearrangement joins TRBV7-9 to TRBJ2-7, with 7 bases that match TRBD1. V was clipped by 5 bases and J by 0 bases; unmatched bases: 10. Germline V CDR1 and CDR2: SEHNR, FQNEAQ (reference sequence). The CDR3 totals 16 residues. CDR3 coding DNA: TGTGCCAGCAGCGACCGGGACAGTCCCTTCTCCTACGAGCAGTACTTC. The encoded protein is CASSDRDSPFSYEQYF.

This clone was seen a single time. A clone one base away is much larger, so this may be a read error. This CDR3 is also generated by other DNA sequences in the sample. The chain carries TRBV10-2 and TRBJ2-7, with a weak D call TRBD1 (5 bases). Per germline, CDR1 WSHSY and CDR2 SAAADI. The CDR3 has 12 residues. V lost 6 bases and J lost 7, with 13 bases in between. CDR3 sequence: CASRPTGREQYF. The DNA of the CDR3 is TGCGCCAGCAGACCTACAGGACGGGAGCAGTACTTC.

The chain joins TRBV25-1 to TRBJ2-3; 8 positions match TRBD2. The CDR3 spans 15 residues. Losses at the gene ends were 7 bases for V and 1 base for J; bases not matched to a gene: 7. Germline loops: CDR1 MGHDK, CDR2 SYGVNS. The CDR3 loop is CASTDSGKGTDTQYF. As DNA, the CDR3 is TGTGCCAGCACCGATAGCGGGAAAGGCACAGATACGCAGTATTTT.

The J gene is TRBJ2-3, the V gene TRBV9; D ambiguous. CDR1 and CDR2 from the germline V gene are SGDLS and YYNGEE. The V and J ends lost 2 bases and 1 base respectively, with 8 bases between them. CDR3 length equals 14 residues. This chain's CDR3 is CASSVVGGTDTQYF. For the CDR3, the DNA is TGTGCCAGCAGCGTCGTCGGCGGCACAGATACGCAGTATTTT.

The genes are TRBV9 and TRBJ2-5; D gene unclear. The CDR3 extends over 13 amino acids. Germline loops: CDR1 SGDLS, CDR2 YYNGEE. The germline V and J ends were trimmed by 0 bases and 7 bases, with 10 bases remaining between them. CDR3 in amino acids: CASSVGQLGTQYF. For the CDR3, the DNA is TGTGCCAGCAGCGTAGGTCAGTTGGGGACCCAGTACTTC.

This chain uses TRBV5-1 with TRBJ1-2, with D possibly TRBD1 on 6 matching bases. Trimming cost V 0 bases and J 5 bases, with 11 bases left between them. There are 14 residues in the CDR3. Germline lookup yields CDR1 SGHRS and CDR2 YFSETQ. CDR3 sequence (DNA): TGCGCCAGCAGCTTGGTACAGGGTCCTTATGGCTACACCTTC. It yields the protein CASSLVQGPYGYTF.

The V and J genes are TRBV19 and TRBJ1-1; tentatively, D is TRBD1 (6 bases). V lost 4 bases, J lost 6 bases, and 15 bases lay in between. The CDR3 runs to 14 residues. Looked up from germline, CDR1 is LNHDA and CDR2 is SQIVND (reference sequence). The DNA of the CDR3 is TGTGCCAGTAGTAGGCAGGGGATATGGCCTGAAGCTTTCTTT. It specifies CASSRQGIWPEAFF.

This clone has just a few counts. This sequence joins TRBV18 and TRBJ1-5; D gene unclear. Trimming removed 3 bases from V and 6 bases from J, with 12 bases in between. This CDR3 contains 14 residues. From germline, CDR1 is KGHSH and CDR2 LQKENI. In DNA form, the CDR3 reads TGTGCCAGCTCACCCGGAGGCGTTGGTCAGCCCCAGCATTTT. Translation: CASSPGGVGQPQHF.

This rearrangement joins TRBV20-1 to TRBJ2-3; 14 bases fit TRBD2. V lost 3 bases, J lost 3 bases, and 5 bases stayed unmatched. CDR1 is DFQATT and CDR2 is SNEGSKA in the germline V gene (reference sequence). This CDR3 has 16 amino acids. The CDR3 coding sequence is TGCAGTGCTAGTTGGACTAGCGGGAGGTGGACAGATACGCAGTATTTT. Its protein is CSASWTSGRWTDTQYF.

V is TRBV11-2 and J is TRBJ1-6, with 9 bases matching TRBD1. There are 17 residues in the CDR3. The germline CDR1 and CDR2 sequences are SGHAT and FQNNGV. The junction had 5 bases not matched to a gene; V was cut back by 4 bases and J by 1 base. The CDR3 DNA follows: TGTGCCAGCAGCTCCGCTGGACAGGGGTCCTATAATTCACCCCTCCACTTT. Amino acid sequence: CASSSAGQGSYNSPLHF.

The chain recombines TRBV6-2 or TRBV6-3 with TRBJ2-1; weak D call: TRBD2 (6 bases). The CDR3 extends over 15 amino acids. V was clipped by 5 bases and J by 4 bases, with 15 bases between them. Germline V gene lookup returns CDR1 MNHEY and CDR2 SVGEGT. Here the CDR3 DNA reads TGTGCCAGCAGTACGGGACTCGGAGAGTACAATGAGCAGTTCTTC. Amino acids: CASSTGLGEYNEQFF.

This clone was counted at least ten times. The chain carries TRBV7-9 and TRBJ1-2, with D hard to call. Deletions cut 4 bases from V and 7 bases from J, with 19 bases between. The CDR3 has 15 residues. Germline lookup yields CDR1 SEHNR and CDR2 FQNEAQ (reference sequence). The CDR3 region is CASSYPVTAAAGYTF. CDR3 DNA: TGTGCCAGCAGCTACCCGGTCACAGCTGCGGCTGGCTACACCTTC.

The chain combines TRBV4-1 with TRBJ2-2; 8 positions match TRBD2. With V trimmed by 3 bases and J by 4 bases, 7 bases remained unmatched. The CDR3 is 16 residues long. Per germline, CDR1 MGHRA and CDR2 YSYEKL. The CDR3 loop reads CASSQSGSFGTGELFF. CDR3 in DNA: TGCGCCAGCAGCCAGAGCGGGAGCTTCGGCACCGGGGAGCTGTTTTTT.

This clone was counted only a few times. V is TRBV7-8 and J is TRBJ2-1, with TRBD1 identical over 11 bases. V lost 3 bases and J lost 8; bases outside the gene matches: 3. The CDR3 sequence is 14 residues long. CDR1 and CDR2 (germline): SGHVS, FQNEAQ. The DNA of the CDR3 is TGTGCCAGCAGCTTCCGGGACAGGGGGGATGAGCAGTTCTTC. Protein sequence: CASSFRDRGDEQFF.

The chain uses TRBV28 and TRBJ2-5; 7 nucleotides align to TRBD2. CDR1 is MDHEN and CDR2 is SYDVKM in the germline V gene. Germline trimming cut 7 bases from V and 5 bases from J; bases unmatched to any gene: 10. The CDR3 covers 14 residues. The CDR3: CASNIAGRGETQYF. For the CDR3, the DNA is TGTGCCAGCAACATAGCGGGTCGGGGGGAGACCCAGTACTTC.

The genes are TRBV28 and TRBJ2-3; unclear D gene. Per the germline V gene, CDR1 is MDHEN and CDR2 is SYDVKM. The V end was cut by 11 bases, the J end by 6 bases, with 12 bases between. The CDR3 extends over 11 amino acids. The CDR3 sequence: CAAWVGDTQYF. The CDR3 region has the DNA TGTGCCGCCTGGGTCGGGGATACGCAGTATTTT.

This chain joins TRBV10-3 and TRBJ2-1; D gene ambiguous. Germline loops: CDR1 ENHRY, CDR2 SYGVKD. The ends were cut back, 4 bases at V and 2 bases at J, with 12 bases in the middle. This CDR3 region has 15 residues. The CDR3 coding sequence is TGTGCCATCAGTGTAACGGCTCCGGCCTACAATGAGCAGTTCTTC. Protein product: CAISVTAPAYNEQFF.

In DNA, the CDR3 is TGTGCCAGCAGTTCGGGACTAGCAGGTGAGCAGTTCTTC. Translation: CASSSGLAGEQFF. V usage is TRBV12-3 or TRBV12-4 and J usage is TRBJ2-1, with TRBD2 identical over 9 bases. The V segment lost 4 bases and the J segment 9 bases; nucleotides outside the gene matches: 4. The CDR3 extends over 13 amino acids.

V gene TRBV2 combines with J gene TRBJ1-1, with 7 bases that match TRBD1. V dropped 5 bases and J dropped 0; count of bases not matched to a gene: 9. Per the germline V gene, CDR1 is SNHLY and CDR2 is FYNNEI. The CDR3 spans 16 residues. CDR3 protein: CASSIDRVGVNTEAFF. CDR3 coding DNA: TGTGCCAGCAGTATCGACAGGGTGGGGGTGAACACTGAAGCTTTCTTT. The variable domain in full, with the rest retrieved from reference TRBV2 and TRBJ1-1, is EPEVTQTPSHQVTQMGQEVILRCVPISNHLYFYWYRQILGQKVEFLVSFYNNEISEKSEIFDDQFSVERPDGSNFTLKIRSTKLEDSAMYFCASSIDRVGVNTEAFFGQGTRLTVV.

The chain carries TRBV28 and TRBJ2-7; D might be TRBD1 (5 bases). The CDR3 length is 13 residues. Looked up from germline, CDR1 is MDHEN and CDR2 is SYDVKM. Trimming took 8 bases from V and 3 from J, leaving 14 bases between them. CDR3 protein: CASSRDTGYEQYF. CDR3 DNA: TGTGCCAGCTCTAGGGATACAGGCTACGAGCAGTACTTC. Complete variable domain (other parts from reference TRBV28 and TRBJ2-7): DVKVTQSSRYLVKRTGEKVFLECVQDMDHENMFWYRQDPGLGLRLIYFSYDVKMKEKGDIPEGYSVSREKKERFSLILESASTNQTSMYLCASSRDTGYEQYFGPGTRLTVT.

The CDR3 coding sequence is TGTGCCAGCAGCCTTACTAGCGGGACATACAATGAGCAGTTCTTC. Amino acid sequence: CASSLTSGTYNEQFF. V and J are TRBV7-2 and TRBJ2-1, with 10 bases fitting TRBD2. This CDR3 has 15 amino acids. The V gene's germline CDR1 is SGHTA and CDR2 FQGNSA. J gave up 4 bases and V 5 bases, and 5 bases lay outside the gene matches.

V usage is TRBV5-4 and J usage is TRBJ2-7; D remains unclear. Germline-derived CDR1 and CDR2 are SGHNT and YYREEE (reference sequence). The CDR3 is 11 amino acids. V shed 2 bases and J shed 5 bases, with 5 bases lying between them. The DNA for the CDR3 is TGTGCCAGCAGCTTCAGCCACGAGCAGTACTTC. Translating gives CASSFSHEQYF.

J is TRBJ2-3 and V is TRBV19; D is perhaps TRBD2 (7 bases). This CDR3 has 16 amino acids. Germline V gives CDR1 LNHDA, CDR2 SQIVND (reference sequence). V gave up 7 bases and J gave up 4 bases, with 21 bases separating them. In DNA form, the CDR3 reads TGTGCCAGTACCGCAAGGGGGGGGCGAGGGGCAGATACGCAGTATTTT. It translates to CASTARGGRGADTQYF.

The CDR3 sequence: CASSVGGWPTSSYNEQFF. The CDR3 nucleotides read TGTGCCAGCAGCGTAGGTGGATGGCCGACGAGCTCCTACAATGAGCAGTTCTTC. This sequence joins TRBV9 and TRBJ2-1, with D hard to call. The CDR3 runs to 18 residues. Between the trimmed V and J ends, which lost 0 bases and 0 bases, there was a span of 16 bases. From germline, CDR1 is SGDLS and CDR2 YYNGEE.

The rearrangement uses TRBV15 and TRBJ1-4; 8 bases are a match to TRBD1. The CDR3 totals 18 residues. Losses at the gene ends were 1 base for V and 8 bases for J; bases not matched to a gene: 15. Germline CDR1 is LNHNV and CDR2 is YYDKDF (reference sequence). CDR3 amino acids: CATSRGGVSDRGWEKLFF. The CDR3 nucleotides are TGTGCCACCAGCAGAGGAGGAGTGAGCGACAGGGGATGGGAAAAACTGTTTTTT. Full variable domain (rest looked up from reference TRBV15 and TRBJ1-4): DAMVIQNPRYQVTQFGKPVTLSCSQTLNHNVMYWYQQKSSQAPKLLFHYYDKDFNNEADTPDNFQSRRPNTSFCFLDIRSPGLGDTAMYLCATSRGGVSDRGWEKLFFGSGTQLSVL.

The chain carries TRBV6-4 and TRBJ2-7; D is perhaps TRBD1 (6 bases). The V end was cut by 5 bases, the J end by 3 bases, with 14 bases between. Germline values: CDR1 MRHNA, CDR2 SNTAGT. The CDR3 loop spans 14 amino acids. The CDR3 region has the DNA TGTGCCAGCAGTTTTCAGGGGTCCAGCTACGAGCAGTACTTC. It is translated as CASSFQGSSYEQYF.

This clone has just a few counts. The chain's CDR3 is CSVVGGYNEQFF. Here the CDR3 DNA reads TGCAGCGTTGTAGGCGGGTACAATGAGCAGTTCTTC. This chain connects TRBV29-1 to TRBJ2-1; weak D call: TRBD2 (5 bases). V was cut by 4 bases and J by 4 bases, with 8 bases left in between. Germline CDR1 SQVTM, CDR2 ANQGSEA. This CDR3 spans 12 amino acids.

This clone rates as medium-sized. This chain uses TRBV19 with TRBJ2-2; 14 nucleotides line up with TRBD2. The CDR3 extends over 19 amino acids. The V and J ends lost 0 bases and 7 bases, in that order; junction bases with no gene match: 10. Germline V gene sequence: CDR1 LNHDA, CDR2 SQIVND (reference sequence). The CDR3 spells CASSIDPGLAGVIGGELFF. The CDR3 DNA reads TGTGCCAGTAGTATAGACCCGGGACTAGCGGGAGTCATAGGCGGGGAGCTGTTTTTT.